This TCR beta chain came from a study of blood T cell repertoires in COVID-19. TCRdb keeps only in-frame clones here, not all; method: immunoSEQ multiplex PCR. The sample consists of about 300,000 clones, 85% to 90% of them appearing once. Enrolled during active infection, Seattle patients were then followed longitudinally. There are 15 residues in the CDR3. Trimming took off 4 bases at V and 2 bases at J, with 12 bases between the two ends. Germline-derived CDR1 and CDR2 are KGHDR and SFDVKD. The TCR was taken from a woman in her 50s with COVID-19, enrolled during active disease. The source material was peripheral blood. The chain uses TRBV24-1 and TRBJ2-3; a weak D match, TRBD2 (6 bases). The CDR3 coding sequence is TGTGCCACCAGTGACCGGACTACACCCACAGATACGCAGTATTTT. This sequence encodes CATSDRTTPTDTQYF.